This T cell receptor (beta chain) was sequenced in a study of blood T cell repertoires in COVID-19. Study in general: Whether acute or convalescent, the COVID-19 samples came from the United States, Italy and Spain.

Data came from immunoSEQ multiplex PCR; TCRdb stores just in-frame clones and leaves some out. The sample has nearly 350,000 clones, 65% to 85% seen once. The CDR3 loop spans 13 amino acids. V dropped 7 bases and J dropped 1; count of bases not matched to a gene: 1. Germline-derived CDR1 and CDR2 are SGHTA and FQGNSA. This clone was counted between two and nine times. This sequence joins TRBV7-2 and TRBJ2-5, with TRBD1 matching 9 bases. This receptor was identified in a man aged 25 to 40 with active or convalescent COVID-19. Material: peripheral blood. CDR3 nucleotide sequence: TGTGCCAGCAAACAGGGGGCCCAAGAGACCCAGTACTTC. Its translation: CASKQGAQETQYF.